This T cell receptor beta chain emerged from a study of beta chain features in type 1 diabetes. This clone has only a few counts. CDR3 length equals 13 residues. In germline, CDR1 is SGHNT, CDR2 YYREEE (reference sequence). Trimming removed 5 bases at V and 3 bases at J, with 11 bases between. The entirety of the isolated RNA underwent reverse transcription, so expressed TCRB transcripts were sequenced. Around 3.57 million reads was the average for naive, central memory and regulatory T cell samples. Produced via immunoSEQ multiplex PCR; TCRdb's table is partial and in-frame only. The table has around 300,000 clones, 9.5% to 12% seen once.

The chain combines TRBV5-4 with TRBJ1-1, with a tentative D call TRBD1 (6 bases). The TCR comes from a woman younger than 45 in good health. The sequenced material came from naive CD4+ T cells from blood. This CDR3 is CASSQQGDTEAFF. The CDR3 nucleotides read TGTGCCAGCAGTCAACAGGGAGACACTGAAGCTTTCTTT.